A single sample gave rise to the 18 T cell receptor beta chains below, sequenced in a study of T cells in localized non-small cell lung cancer. Method: immunoSEQ multiplex PCR; TCRdb's copy keeps in-frame clones and lacks some. The data show some 30,000 clones, 85% to 90% seen once. The sample here was peripheral blood, taken before any cancer treatment. All receptors come from a male donor at least 60 years old with stage III lung adenocarcinoma.

This rearrangement joins TRBV6-5 to TRBJ1-2, with D unclear. Per the germline V gene, CDR1 is MNHEY and CDR2 is SVGAGI. V was pared by 2 bases and J by 0 bases, with 13 bases between. This CDR3 contains 16 residues. The CDR3 DNA sequence: TGTGCCAGCAGTTACAGGGCCTCTAAAGCTAACTATGGCTACACCTTC. Amino acids: CASSYRASKANYGYTF.

The chain combines TRBV11-2 with TRBJ2-1, with 10 bases aligning to TRBD2. With 5 bases clipped from V and 1 base from J, the junction kept 11 bases outside the gene matches. Germline V lookup: CDR1 SGHAT, CDR2 FQNNGV. CDR3 length: 18 residues. This chain's CDR3 is CASSPVGGTSESYNEQFF. CDR3 coding DNA: TGTGCCAGCAGCCCTGTTGGTGGGACTAGCGAGTCCTACAATGAGCAGTTCTTC.

The rearrangement uses TRBV5-1 and TRBJ2-7; 8 bases line up with TRBD2. Per germline, CDR1 SGHRS and CDR2 YFSETQ. With V trimmed by 1 base and J by 6 bases, 6 bases remained unmatched. The CDR3 is made up of 14 amino acids. As DNA, the CDR3 is TGCGCCAGCAGCTTGATTAGCGGGGCTTCCGAGCAGTACTTC. Residues: CASSLISGASEQYF.

The V gene is TRBV11-2, the J gene TRBJ2-2; 9 positions match TRBD2. Germline V lookup: CDR1 SGHAT, CDR2 FQNNGV. The V and J ends lost 4 bases and 2 bases, in that order; junction bases with no gene match: 8. The CDR3 runs to 17 residues. The CDR3 coding sequence is TGTGCCAGCAGCTCCCGACTAGCGGCGGCCAACACCGGGGAGCTGTTTTTT. This gives the protein CASSSRLAAANTGELFF.

In its sample, this clone was seen once. The rearrangement uses TRBV7-6 and TRBJ2-5; the D is unclear. The germline V gene encodes CDR1 SGHVS and CDR2 FNYEAQ. Deletions cut 1 base from V and 2 bases from J, with 8 bases between. The CDR3 spans 14 residues. The CDR3 nucleotides read TGTGCCAGCAGCTTAGGTGACAATCAAGAGACCCAGTACTTC. This gives the protein CASSLGDNQETQYF.

The table lists this clone with a count of one. J is TRBJ1-5 and V is TRBV6-6; D is unclear. The CDR3 consists of 14 residues. The V gene's germline CDR1 is MNHNY and CDR2 SVGAGI (reference sequence). Trimming removed 7 bases at V and 1 base at J, with 11 bases between. The CDR3: CASTLGVSNQPQHF. The CDR3 nucleotides are TGTGCCAGCACGCTCGGGGTAAGCAATCAGCCCCAGCATTTT.

The rearrangement links TRBV7-8 to TRBJ2-5, with D hard to call. V was shortened by 0 bases and J by 4 bases, with 15 bases between the two germline ends. This CDR3 region has 16 residues. The germline CDR1 and CDR2 sequences are SGHVS and FQNEAQ. This CDR3 is CASSLARFVKSETQYF. The CDR3 DNA sequence: TGTGCCAGCAGCTTAGCGAGGTTTGTGAAGTCAGAGACCCAGTACTTC.

With regard to this clone: Other DNA sequences of this sample code for an identical CDR3. CDR3 protein: CASSVGGREGEKLFF. The CDR3 DNA reads as TGTGCCAGCAGCGTAGGGGGCAGGGAAGGTGAAAAACTGTTTTTT. The genes are TRBV9 and TRBJ1-4, with TRBD1 as a possible D gene (5 bases). There are 15 residues in the CDR3. V lost 0 bases and J 7 bases, leaving 13 bases between the germline ends. In germline, CDR1 is SGDLS, CDR2 YYNGEE.

V and J are TRBV5-1 and TRBJ2-2; the D is unclear. Trimming left V 0 bases short and J 3 bases short, with 12 bases between. The CDR3 has 16 residues. Germline CDR1 is SGHRS and CDR2 is YFSETQ. For the CDR3, the DNA is TGCGCCAGCAGCTTGGAGGTCGTCCGTTACACCGGGGAGCTGTTTTTT. The encoded protein is CASSLEVVRYTGELFF. The full variable domain, rest sourced from reference TRBV5-1 and TRBJ2-2, is KAGVTQTPRYLIKTRGQQVTLSCSPISGHRSVSWYQQTPGQGLQFLFEYFSETQRNKGNFPGRFSGRQFSNSRSEMNVSTLELGDSALYLCASSLEVVRYTGELFFGEGSRLTVL.

This chain links TRBV6-5 with TRBJ2-1; TRBD2 might be the D (6 bases). Germline CDR1 MNHEY, CDR2 SVGAGI. V lost 4 bases, J lost 6 bases, and 10 bases lay in between. CDR3 length: 13 amino acids. CDR3 region: CASSSGTSNEQFF. CDR3 nucleotide sequence: TGTGCCAGCAGTTCAGGGACTTCCAATGAGCAGTTCTTC.

The gene calls are TRBV9 and TRBJ1-4; TRBD1 might be the D (5 bases). The CDR3 runs to 15 residues. Trimming stripped 0 bases from V and 7 bases from J, with 13 bases between. Germline CDR1 is SGDLS and CDR2 is YYNGEE. The CDR3 DNA is TGTGCCAGCAGCGTAGAATCAGGGATAGCTGAAAAACTGTTTTTT. It yields the protein CASSVESGIAEKLFF.

This rearrangement joins TRBV6-1 to TRBJ2-3; TRBD1 is a possible D gene (6 bases). The CDR3 totals 13 residues. Germline CDR1 is MNHNS and CDR2 is SASEGT. Trimming took 7 bases from V and 6 from J, leaving 14 bases between them. The CDR3 spells CASNIGGSDTQYF. CDR3 DNA: TGTGCCAGCAATATAGGGGGTTCGGATACGCAGTATTTT.

V gene TRBV11-1 combines with J gene TRBJ2-1, with 7 nucleotides matching TRBD2. Germline V gives CDR1 SGHAT, CDR2 FQDESV (reference sequence). This CDR3 is built from 14 residues. J gave up 6 bases and V 2 bases, and 4 bases lay outside the gene matches. CDR3 nucleotide sequence: TGTGCCAGCAGCTTACGTGGGAGGGTCAATGAGCAGTTCTTC. This encodes CASSLRGRVNEQFF.

The chain couples TRBV18 to TRBJ1-3; D call uncertain. This CDR3 region has 13 residues. Germline lookup yields CDR1 KGHSH and CDR2 LQKENI. V was trimmed by 3 bases and J by 4 bases, leaving 7 bases between them. The CDR3 loop reads CASSPQSGNTIYF. The CDR3 DNA follows: TGTGCCAGCTCACCTCAGTCAGGAAACACCATATATTTT.

The chain links TRBV6-5 to TRBJ1-1; 8 bases map to TRBD1. This CDR3 is built from 15 residues. Per the germline V gene, CDR1 is MNHEY and CDR2 is SVGAGI. J gave up 5 bases and V 7 bases, and 12 bases lay outside the gene matches. The CDR3 reads CASTTAYRGRTEAFF. The CDR3 DNA sequence: TGTGCCAGCACCACGGCCTACAGGGGGAGGACTGAAGCTTTCTTT.

The chain uses TRBV5-1 and TRBJ2-2; possible D gene TRBD1, 6 bases. The germline V gene has CDR1 SGHRS and CDR2 YFSETQ. The CDR3 totals 15 residues. V lost 0 bases and J lost 7, with 13 bases in between. CDR3 in amino acids: CASSLAGQGNGELFF. DNA for the CDR3: TGCGCCAGCAGCTTGGCCGGTCAGGGGAACGGGGAGCTGTTTTTT. Combining the CDR3 with reference TRBV5-1 and TRBJ2-2 gives the whole variable domain KAGVTQTPRYLIKTRGQQVTLSCSPISGHRSVSWYQQTPGQGLQFLFEYFSETQRNKGNFPGRFSGRQFSNSRSEMNVSTLELGDSALYLCASSLAGQGNGELFFGEGSRLTVL.

The gene calls are TRBV11-2 and TRBJ2-1; 8 bases agree with TRBD2. V was pared by 3 bases and J by 15 bases, with 13 bases of the junction left unmatched. Germline CDR1 SGHAT, CDR2 FQNNGV. CDR3 length: 14 amino acids. CDR3 bases: TGTGCCAGCAGCTTTCCAAATGCCGGGACTAGTCTGTTCTTC. This sequence encodes CASSFPNAGTSLFF.

The V and J genes are TRBV6-5 and TRBJ2-7; D is undetermined. Germline V gene lookup returns CDR1 MNHEY and CDR2 SVGAGI. V was trimmed by 0 bases and J by 7 bases, leaving 4 bases between them. The CDR3 is 11 amino acids. The CDR3 region is CASSYSLEQYF. CDR3 DNA: TGTGCCAGCAGTTACTCGCTGGAGCAGTACTTC.